Here is one T cell receptor (beta chain) with its context. Its antigen is still unknown. The record has no base qualities; no much larger clone is one base away. This sample is part of a study of blood T cell repertoires in COVID-19 (dated by TCRdb to the early 2020s). Regarding the study in general: Collaborator samples came from the United States, Italy and Spain and covered acute and convalescent phases of COVID-19. The material from the prospective study consisted of cDNA or gDNA derived from T cells, B-cell-depleted T cells, or PBMCs. Deeply sampled blood TCRbeta repertoires from subjects exposed to, actively infected with, or recovered from COVID-19 were included in the dataset. A freely available public database, intended as a resource for researchers studying the immune response to SARS-CoV-2, is where the repertoires were released. The samples were drawn from the first 160 participants of the ongoing ImmuneRACE study and from 1,254 subjects provided by 6 global collaborators. Nearly every sample came with metadata listing a de-identified subject ID, COVID-19 status, age in years and sex. Where available, HLA class I and class II types were taken from metadata supplied by the sample provider and were not determined by assay-based typing.

Including cysteine and phenylalanine, the CDR3 has 16 amino acids. Just the 48-base CDR3 DNA is kept, in frame starting at base 1. The germline V gene gives CDR1 as SGDLS and CDR2 as YYNGEE. V has 2 bases trimmed and J has 1 base trimmed; junction bases matching no gene number 6. In Seattle, one collaborating source enrolled patients while the infection was active and tracked those patients longitudinally over the course of disease. Each collaborating institution followed its own protocols to collect whole blood in K2EDTA tubes. For TCRbeta analysis, collaborators shipped samples as frozen whole blood, isolated PBMCs, or DNA extracted from either of those sample types. TCRbeta CDR3 regions were amplified from genomic DNA using the immunoSEQ Assay, a bias-controlled multiplex PCR. As for the authors' bioinformatics: The number of nucleated cells in each sample was estimated by amplification of reference gene primers within the assay. To quantify the absolute abundance of each unique TCRbeta CDR3 rearrangement, sequence reads were collapsed and filtered. For each sample, productive Simpson clonality was calculated as the square root of Simpson's diversity index over productive rearrangements. Entries here come from immuneACCESS through TCRdb and include only in-frame sequences with V and J called. Some clones fail to appear in such tables; in the studies checked, an unresolved V gene covers under half of the shortfall, and the cause of the remainder is unknown. V, J and clone size are those of that table, while D and trimming were read from the DNA. The sample yields about 250,000 clones; 86% were counted once. Roughly 5.2% of the sample comes from the top ten.

Overall study outcomes, separate from this receptor: Clinical and demographic metadata were provided uncurated, with the amount varying by source and participant.

This receptor was identified in an elderly woman with COVID-19, enrolled during active disease. Recombination joined TRBV9 with TRBJ1-1; 9 junctional bases match TRBD1. Sequencing input: peripheral blood. The nucleotide sequence is TGTGCCAGCAGCGTCGGGACAGGGCTTACGAACACTGAAGCTTTCTTT. This codes for CASSVGTGLTNTEAFF. Supplemented by the reference TRBV9 and TRBJ1-1 proteins around the CDR3, the complete variable domain is DSGVTQTPKHLITATGQRVTLRCSPRSGDLSVYWYQQSLDQGLQFLIQYYNGEERAKGNILERFSAQQFPDLHSELNLSSLELGDSALYFCASSVGTGLTNTEAFFGQGTRLTVV.